This T cell receptor beta chain was captured in a study of regulatory T cells in long-lasting Graves disease. Across the whole study: With positive TSH receptor antibodies and over 5 years of antithyroid drugs, Graves' disease was considered persistent. Study-wide findings and caveats: TCR diversity was lower in persistent Graves' patients than in newly diagnosed ones.

The TCR beta library used iRepertoire HTBI primers with Arm-PCR amplification of CDR3. Original data processing: Throughout the samples, researchers identified roughly 60 TRBV and some 14 TRBJ segments. TCRdb reanalysed the multiplex PCR reads using MiXCR and keeps one entry per CDR3 protein. V and J calls and clone size were set by TCRdb, not the authors. The profile shows about 470,000 distinct CDR3 sequences, under 25% of them singletons. This clonotype was seen repeatedly, ten times or more. Its antigen remains unidentified. Documented time point: persistent/refractory GD, antithyroid drugs over 5 years with positive TRAb. Making the TCR library involved RNA that had been extracted from PBMCs. The clonotype was recovered from a female donor with Graves disease. This sample comprised peripheral blood mononuclear cells (PBMCs), obtained when the disease was refractory, from a patient treated with antithyroid drugs.

CDR3 in DNA: TGTGCCAGCAGCTTAGTTGTGGGATTGAACACTGAAGCTTTCTTT. Protein sequence: CASSLVVGLNTEAFF. The rearrangement joins TRBV7-2 to TRBJ1-1; D gene unclear. V lost 1 base, J lost 0 bases, and 9 bases lay in between. CDR3 size: 15 residues. CDR1 is SGHTA, CDR2 FQGNSA, per germline.